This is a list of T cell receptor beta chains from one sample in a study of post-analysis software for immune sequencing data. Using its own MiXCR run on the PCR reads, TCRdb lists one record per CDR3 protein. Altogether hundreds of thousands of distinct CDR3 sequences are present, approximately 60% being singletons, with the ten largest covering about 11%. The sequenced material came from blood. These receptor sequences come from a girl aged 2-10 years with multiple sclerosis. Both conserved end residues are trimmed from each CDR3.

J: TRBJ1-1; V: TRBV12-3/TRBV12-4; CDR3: ATTTGDRGYEAF
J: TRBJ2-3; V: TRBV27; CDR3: ASSATGTYYPTDTQY
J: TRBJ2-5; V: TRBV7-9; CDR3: ASSLATGSEETQY
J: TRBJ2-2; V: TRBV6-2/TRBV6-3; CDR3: ASTVPDTGELF
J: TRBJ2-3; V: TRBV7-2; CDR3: ASSLGLGSFTDTQY
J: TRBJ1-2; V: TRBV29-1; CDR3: SVGSRGYGYT
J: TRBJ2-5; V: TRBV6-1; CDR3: ASSPGWGLQETQY
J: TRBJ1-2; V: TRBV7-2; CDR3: ASSPFGSYGYT
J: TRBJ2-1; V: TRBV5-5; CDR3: ASSLTGTSGRPIYNEQF
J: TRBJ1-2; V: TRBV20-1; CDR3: SARSGGGYT
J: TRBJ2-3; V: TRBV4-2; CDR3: ASSQDLGQGADTQY
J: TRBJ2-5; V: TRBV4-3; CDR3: ASSEGPGGSETQY
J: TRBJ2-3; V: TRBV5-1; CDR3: ASSLGQGLDTQY
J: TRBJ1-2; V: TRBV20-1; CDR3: SASSRDTRASYT
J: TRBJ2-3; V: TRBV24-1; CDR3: ATSDLAEDTQY
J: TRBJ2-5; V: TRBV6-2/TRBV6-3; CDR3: ASSPYQGQETQY
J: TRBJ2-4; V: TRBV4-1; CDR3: ASSQPGQVKNIQY
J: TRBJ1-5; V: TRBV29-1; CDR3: SVEEGGNQPQH
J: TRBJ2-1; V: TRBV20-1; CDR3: SACLTSSLNEQF
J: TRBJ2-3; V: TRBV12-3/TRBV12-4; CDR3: ASSLNLGTDTQY
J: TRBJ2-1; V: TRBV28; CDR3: ASSPRDRGPIYNEQF
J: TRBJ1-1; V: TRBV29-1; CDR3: SGSLGRGTEAF
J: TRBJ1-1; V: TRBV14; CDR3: ASSQIQGAGAF
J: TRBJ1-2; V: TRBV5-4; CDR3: ATAQGAYGYT
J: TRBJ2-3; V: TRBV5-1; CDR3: ASSQDRVGIHTQY
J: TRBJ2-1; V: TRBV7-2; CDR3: ASSLVSGGGIYNEQF
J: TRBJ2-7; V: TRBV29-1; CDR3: SVSGFPGAGLTYEQY
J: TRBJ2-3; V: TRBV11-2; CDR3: ASSLVLARSTDTQY
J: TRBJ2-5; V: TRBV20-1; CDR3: SARDGRAGETQY
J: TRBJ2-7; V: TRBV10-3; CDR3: AISETVWDEQY
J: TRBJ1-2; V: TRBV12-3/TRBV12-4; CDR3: ASSLGTGGAYGHT
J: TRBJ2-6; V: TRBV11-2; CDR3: ASSLGPQTGRGANVLT
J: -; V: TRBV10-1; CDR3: ASSEEAGGDEQY
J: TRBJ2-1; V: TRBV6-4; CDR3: ASSDAAGGYNEQF
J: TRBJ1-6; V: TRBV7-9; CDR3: ASSLTGTVFLSPLH
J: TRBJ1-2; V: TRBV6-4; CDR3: ASSDPGQGRRGYT
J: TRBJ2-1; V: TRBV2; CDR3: ASSEALLAGVEQF
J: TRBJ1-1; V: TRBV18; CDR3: ASSRRDRERTEAF
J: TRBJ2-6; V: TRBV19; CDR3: ASSIRGSGANVLT
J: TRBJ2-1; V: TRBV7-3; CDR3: ASSLRATGGDEQF
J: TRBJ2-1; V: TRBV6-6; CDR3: ASSTGGRVTYNEQF
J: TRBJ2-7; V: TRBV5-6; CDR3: AGSLSYISEQY
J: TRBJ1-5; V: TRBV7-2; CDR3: ASSLAPADQPQH
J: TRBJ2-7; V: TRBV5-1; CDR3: ASRPYLQDSYEQY
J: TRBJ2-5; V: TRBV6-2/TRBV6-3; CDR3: ASSHLAGTGGPETQY
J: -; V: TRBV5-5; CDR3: ASSLGQNRETQY
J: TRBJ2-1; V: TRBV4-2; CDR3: ASSQDQTSGSSYNEQF
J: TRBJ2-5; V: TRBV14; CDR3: ASSQERAGETQY
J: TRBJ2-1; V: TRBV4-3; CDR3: ASSYLVGENNEQF
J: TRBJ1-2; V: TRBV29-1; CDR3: SVEEASRNPYGYT
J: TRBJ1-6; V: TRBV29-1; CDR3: SVVGQDYNSPLH
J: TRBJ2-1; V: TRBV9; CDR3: ASSVAQSLAGTYNEQF
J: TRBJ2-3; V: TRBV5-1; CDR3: ASSSSPGTSGVTDTQY
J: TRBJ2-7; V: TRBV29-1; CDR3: SVGDRGEQY